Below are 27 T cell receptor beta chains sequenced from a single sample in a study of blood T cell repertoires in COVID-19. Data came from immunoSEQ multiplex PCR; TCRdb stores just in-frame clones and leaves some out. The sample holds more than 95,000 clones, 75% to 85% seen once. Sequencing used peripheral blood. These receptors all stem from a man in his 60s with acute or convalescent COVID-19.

DNA of the CDR3: TGTGCCAGTAGTATTGGTGCGTACCAAGAGACCCAGTACTTC. As protein: CASSIGAYQETQYF. The chain recombines TRBV19 with TRBJ2-5; D gene uncertain. V lost 3 bases to trimming and J lost 0 bases, with 8 bases between them. This CDR3 contains 14 residues. CDR1 and CDR2 (germline): LNHDA, SQIVND (reference sequence).

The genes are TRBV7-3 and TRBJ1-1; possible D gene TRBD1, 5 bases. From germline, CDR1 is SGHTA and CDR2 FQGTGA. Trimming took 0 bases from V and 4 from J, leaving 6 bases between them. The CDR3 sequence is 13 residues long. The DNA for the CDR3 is TGTGCCAGCAGCTTAACGGGGGGCACTGAAGCTTTCTTT. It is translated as CASSLTGGTEAFF.

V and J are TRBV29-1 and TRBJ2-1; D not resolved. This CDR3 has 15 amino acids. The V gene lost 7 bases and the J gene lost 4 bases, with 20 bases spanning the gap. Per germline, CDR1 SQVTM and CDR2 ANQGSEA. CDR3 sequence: CSAVLSVAPYNEQFF. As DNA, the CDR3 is TGCAGCGCCGTCCTGAGCGTTGCCCCTTACAATGAGCAGTTCTTC.

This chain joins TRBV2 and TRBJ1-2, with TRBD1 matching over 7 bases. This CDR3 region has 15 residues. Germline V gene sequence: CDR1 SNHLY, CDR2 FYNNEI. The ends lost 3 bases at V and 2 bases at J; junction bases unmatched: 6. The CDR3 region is CASSETGKGNYGYTF. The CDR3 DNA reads TGTGCCAGCAGTGAGACAGGGAAGGGAAACTATGGCTACACCTTC.

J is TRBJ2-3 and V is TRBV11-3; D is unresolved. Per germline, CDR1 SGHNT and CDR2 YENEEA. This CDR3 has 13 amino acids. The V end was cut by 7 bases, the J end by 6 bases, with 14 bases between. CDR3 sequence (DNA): TGTGCCAGCAAACAAAGTCCATGGGATACGCAGTATTTT. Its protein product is CASKQSPWDTQYF. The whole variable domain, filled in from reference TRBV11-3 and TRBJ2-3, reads EAGVVQSPRYKIIEKKQPVAFWCNPISGHNTLYWYLQNLGQGPELLIRYENEEAVDDSQLPKDRFSAERLKGVDSTLKIQPAELGDSAVYLCASKQSPWDTQYFGPGTRLTVL.

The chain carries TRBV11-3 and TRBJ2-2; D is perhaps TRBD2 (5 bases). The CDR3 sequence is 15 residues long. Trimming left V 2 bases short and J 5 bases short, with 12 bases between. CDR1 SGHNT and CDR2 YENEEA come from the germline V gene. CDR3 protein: CASSLRGKGTGELFF. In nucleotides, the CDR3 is TGTGCCAGCAGCTTACGAGGGAAGGGTACCGGGGAGCTGTTTTTT.

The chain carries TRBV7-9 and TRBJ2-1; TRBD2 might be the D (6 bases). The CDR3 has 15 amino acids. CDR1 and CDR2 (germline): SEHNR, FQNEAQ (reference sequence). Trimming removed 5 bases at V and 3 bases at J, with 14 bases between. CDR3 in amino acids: CASSAGRNNYNEQFF. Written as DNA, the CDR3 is TGTGCCAGCAGCGCGGGGCGAAACAACTACAATGAGCAGTTCTTC.

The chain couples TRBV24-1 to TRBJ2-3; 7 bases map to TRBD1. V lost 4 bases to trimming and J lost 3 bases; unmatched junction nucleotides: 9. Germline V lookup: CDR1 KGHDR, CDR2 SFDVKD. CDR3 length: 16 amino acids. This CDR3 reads CATSEHDREGTDTQYF. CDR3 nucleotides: TGTGCCACCAGTGAGCATGACAGGGAAGGAACAGATACGCAGTATTTT.

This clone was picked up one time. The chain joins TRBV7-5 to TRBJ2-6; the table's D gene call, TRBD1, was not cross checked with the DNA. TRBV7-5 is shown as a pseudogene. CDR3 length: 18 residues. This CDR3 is CARSLIPRGRSGANVLTF. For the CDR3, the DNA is TGTGCCAGAAGCTTAATCCCCAGGGGTCGCTCTGGGGCCAACGTCCTGACTTTC.

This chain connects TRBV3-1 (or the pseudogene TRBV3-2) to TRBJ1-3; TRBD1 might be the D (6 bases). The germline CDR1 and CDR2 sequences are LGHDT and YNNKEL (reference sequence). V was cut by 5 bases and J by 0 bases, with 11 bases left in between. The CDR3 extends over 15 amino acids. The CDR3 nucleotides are TGTGCCAGCAGCGAGATGACAGGCTCTGGAAACACCATATATTTT. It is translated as CASSEMTGSGNTIYF.

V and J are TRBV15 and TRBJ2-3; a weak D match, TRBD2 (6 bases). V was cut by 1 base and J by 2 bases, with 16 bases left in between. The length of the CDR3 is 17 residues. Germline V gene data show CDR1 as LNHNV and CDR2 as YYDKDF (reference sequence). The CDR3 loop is CATSRAGSGFFTDTQYF. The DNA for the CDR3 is TGTGCCACCAGCAGAGCCGGGAGCGGGTTTTTCACAGATACGCAGTATTTT. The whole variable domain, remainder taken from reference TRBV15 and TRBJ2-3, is DAMVIQNPRYQVTQFGKPVTLSCSQTLNHNVMYWYQQKSSQAPKLLFHYYDKDFNNEADTPDNFQSRRPNTSFCFLDIRSPGLGDTAMYLCATSRAGSGFFTDTQYFGPGTRLTVL.

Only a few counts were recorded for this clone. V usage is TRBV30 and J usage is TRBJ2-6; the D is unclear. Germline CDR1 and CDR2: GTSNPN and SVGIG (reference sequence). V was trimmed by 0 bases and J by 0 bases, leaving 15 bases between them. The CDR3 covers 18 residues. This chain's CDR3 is CAWSVRGVAHSGANVLTF. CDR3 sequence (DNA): TGTGCCTGGAGTGTAAGAGGAGTGGCTCACTCTGGGGCCAACGTCCTGACTTTC.

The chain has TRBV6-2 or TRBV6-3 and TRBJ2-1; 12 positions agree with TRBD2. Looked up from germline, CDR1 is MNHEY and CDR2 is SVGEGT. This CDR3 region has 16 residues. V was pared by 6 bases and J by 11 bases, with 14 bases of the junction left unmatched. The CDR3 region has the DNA TGTGCCAGCAGCCCTAAACTAGCGGGGGGACCTGGAAAGCAGTTCTTC. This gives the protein CASSPKLAGGPGKQFF.

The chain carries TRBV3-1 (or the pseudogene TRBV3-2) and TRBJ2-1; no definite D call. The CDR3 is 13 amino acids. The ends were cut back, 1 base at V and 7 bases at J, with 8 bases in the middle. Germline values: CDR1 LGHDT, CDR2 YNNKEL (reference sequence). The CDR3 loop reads CASSQGGGNEQFF. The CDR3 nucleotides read TGTGCCAGCAGCCAAGGCGGCGGAAATGAGCAGTTCTTC.

CDR3 amino acids: CASTGGRETNYGYTF. The CDR3 region has the DNA TGTGCCAGTACGGGGGGGAGGGAAACTAACTATGGCTACACCTTC. This chain uses TRBV19 with TRBJ1-2, with D perhaps matching TRBD1 (5 bases). The CDR3 has 15 residues. The V gene lost 7 bases and the J gene lost 0 bases, with 15 bases spanning the gap. CDR1 and CDR2 (germline): LNHDA, SQIVND (reference sequence).

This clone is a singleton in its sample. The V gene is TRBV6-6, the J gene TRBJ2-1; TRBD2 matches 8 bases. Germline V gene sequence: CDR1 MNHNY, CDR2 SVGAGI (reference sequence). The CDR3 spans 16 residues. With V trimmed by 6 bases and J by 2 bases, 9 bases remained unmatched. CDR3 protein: CASSPGRLAPYNEQFF. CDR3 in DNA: TGTGCCAGCAGCCCAGGCCGACTAGCGCCCTACAATGAGCAGTTCTTC.

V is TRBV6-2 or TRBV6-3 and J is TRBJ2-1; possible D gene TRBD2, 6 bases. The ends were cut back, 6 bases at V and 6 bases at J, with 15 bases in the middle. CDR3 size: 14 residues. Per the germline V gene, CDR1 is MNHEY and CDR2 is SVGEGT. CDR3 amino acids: CASSPSELVNEQFF. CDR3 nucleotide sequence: TGTGCCAGCAGCCCTAGCGAGCTAGTCAATGAGCAGTTCTTC.

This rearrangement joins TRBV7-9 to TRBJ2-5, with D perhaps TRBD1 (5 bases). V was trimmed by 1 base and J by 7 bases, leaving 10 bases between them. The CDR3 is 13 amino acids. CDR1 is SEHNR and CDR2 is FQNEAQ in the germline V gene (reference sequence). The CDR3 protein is CASSLETRGTQYF. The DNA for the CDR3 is TGTGCCAGCAGCTTAGAGACAAGGGGGACCCAGTACTTC.

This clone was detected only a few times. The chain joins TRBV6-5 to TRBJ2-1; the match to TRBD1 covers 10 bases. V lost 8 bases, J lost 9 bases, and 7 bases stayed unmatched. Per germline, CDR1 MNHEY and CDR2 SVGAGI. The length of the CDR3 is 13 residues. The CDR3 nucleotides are TGTGCCAGCCGGGGGACAGGGGCCGGTGAGCAGTTCTTC. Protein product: CASRGTGAGEQFF.

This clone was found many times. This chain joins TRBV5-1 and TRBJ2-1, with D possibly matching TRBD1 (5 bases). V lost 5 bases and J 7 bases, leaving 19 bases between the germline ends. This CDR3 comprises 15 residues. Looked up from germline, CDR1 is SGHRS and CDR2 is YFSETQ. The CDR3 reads CASSYGQGASNEQFF. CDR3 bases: TGCGCCAGCAGTTACGGGCAGGGTGCGAGTAATGAGCAGTTCTTC.

CDR3 nucleotide sequence: TGTGCCACCAGCGGGACTAGCGCGTACAATGAGCAGTTCTTC. Translated: CATSGTSAYNEQFF. The chain couples TRBV24-1 to TRBJ2-1; 10 nucleotides align to TRBD2. Looked up from germline, CDR1 is KGHDR and CDR2 is SFDVKD. CDR3 length equals 14 residues. V lost 7 bases to trimming and J lost 4 bases; unmatched junction nucleotides: 3.

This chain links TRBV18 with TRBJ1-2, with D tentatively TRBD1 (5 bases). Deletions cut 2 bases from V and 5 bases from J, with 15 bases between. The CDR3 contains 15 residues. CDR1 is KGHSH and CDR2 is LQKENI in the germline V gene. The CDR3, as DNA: TGTGCCAGCTCACCAGGGTCAGGGAGGAGTTATGGCTACACCTTC. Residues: CASSPGSGRSYGYTF. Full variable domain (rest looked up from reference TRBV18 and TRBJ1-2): NAGVMQNPRHLVRRRGQEARLRCSPMKGHSHVYWYRQLPEEGLKFMVYLQKENIIDESGMPKERFSAEFPKEGPSILRIQQVVRGDSAAYFCASSPGSGRSYGYTFGSGTRLTVV.

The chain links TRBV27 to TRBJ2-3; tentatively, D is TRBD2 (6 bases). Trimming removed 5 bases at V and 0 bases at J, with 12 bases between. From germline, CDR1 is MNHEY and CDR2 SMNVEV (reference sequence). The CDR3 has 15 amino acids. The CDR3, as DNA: TGTGCCAGCAGTCTTGGAGGGGTGAGCACAGATACGCAGTATTTT. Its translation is CASSLGGVSTDTQYF.

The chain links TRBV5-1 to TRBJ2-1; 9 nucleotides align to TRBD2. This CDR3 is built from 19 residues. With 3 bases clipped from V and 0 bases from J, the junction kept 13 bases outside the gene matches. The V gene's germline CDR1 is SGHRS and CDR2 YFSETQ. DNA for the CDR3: TGCGCCAGCAGCTCTCCGACTAGCGGAGCTTCGAGCTCCTACAATGAGCAGTTCTTC. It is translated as CASSSPTSGASSSYNEQFF.

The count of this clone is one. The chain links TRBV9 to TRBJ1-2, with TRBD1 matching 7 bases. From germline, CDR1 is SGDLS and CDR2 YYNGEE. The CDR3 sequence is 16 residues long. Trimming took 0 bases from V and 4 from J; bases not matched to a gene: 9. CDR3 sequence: CASSVGTGVGPYGYTF. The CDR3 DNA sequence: TGTGCCAGCAGCGTAGGAACAGGGGTGGGACCCTATGGCTACACCTTC.

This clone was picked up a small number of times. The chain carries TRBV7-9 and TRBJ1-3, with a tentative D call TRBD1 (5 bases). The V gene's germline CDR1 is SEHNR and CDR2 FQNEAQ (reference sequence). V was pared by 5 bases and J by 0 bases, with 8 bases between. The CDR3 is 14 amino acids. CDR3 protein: CASSPDISGNTIYF. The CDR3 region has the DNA TGTGCCAGCAGCCCGGACATCTCTGGAAACACCATATATTTT.

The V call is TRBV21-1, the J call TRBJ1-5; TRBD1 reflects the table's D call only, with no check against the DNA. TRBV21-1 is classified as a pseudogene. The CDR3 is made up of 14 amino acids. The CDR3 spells CASSPGQGNQPQHF. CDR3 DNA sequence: TGTGCCAGCAGCCCGGGACAGGGGAATCAGCCCCAGCATTTT.